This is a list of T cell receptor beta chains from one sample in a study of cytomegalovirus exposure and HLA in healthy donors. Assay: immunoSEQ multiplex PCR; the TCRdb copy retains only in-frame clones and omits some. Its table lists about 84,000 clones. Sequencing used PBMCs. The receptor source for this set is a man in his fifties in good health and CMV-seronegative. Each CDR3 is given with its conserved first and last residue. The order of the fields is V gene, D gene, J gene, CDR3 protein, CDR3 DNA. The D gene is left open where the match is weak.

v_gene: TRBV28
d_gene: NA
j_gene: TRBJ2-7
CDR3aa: CASSPSPRDKESYEQYF
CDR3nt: TGTGCCAGCAGTCCCTCGCCCCGGGACAAGGAGTCCTACGAGCAGTACTTC

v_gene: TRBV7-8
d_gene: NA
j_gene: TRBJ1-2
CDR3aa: CASSGEGPPAGTF
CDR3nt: TGTGCCAGCAGCGGAGAAGGACCTCCTGCGGGCACCTTC

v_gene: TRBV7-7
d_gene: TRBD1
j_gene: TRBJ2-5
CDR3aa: CASSFGTGGQETQYF
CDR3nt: TGTGCTAGCAGCTTCGGGACAGGGGGCCAAGAGACCCAGTACTTC

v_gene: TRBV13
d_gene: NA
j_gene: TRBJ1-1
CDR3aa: CASSKGTEAFF
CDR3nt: TGTGCCAGCAGCAAGGGGACTGAAGCTTTCTTT

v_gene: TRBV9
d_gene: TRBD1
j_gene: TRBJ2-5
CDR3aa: CASSVSGQGVLGETQYF
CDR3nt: TGTGCCAGCAGCGTATCGGGACAGGGGGTATTAGGGGAGACCCAGTACTTC

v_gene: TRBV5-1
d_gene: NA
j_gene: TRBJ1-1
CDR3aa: CASSLVALRGTNTEAFF
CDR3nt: TGCGCCAGCAGCTTGGTTGCCCTACGGGGGACGAACACTGAAGCTTTCTTT

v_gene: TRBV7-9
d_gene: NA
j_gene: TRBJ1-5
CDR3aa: CASSSTGWVSGTQHF
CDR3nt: TGTGCCAGCAGCTCTACAGGGTGGGTGAGTGGGACCCAGCATTTT

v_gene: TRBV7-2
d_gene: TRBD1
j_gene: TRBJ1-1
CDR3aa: CASSLARDRRAFF
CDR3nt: TGTGCCAGCAGCTTAGCGAGGGACAGGAGAGCTTTCTTT

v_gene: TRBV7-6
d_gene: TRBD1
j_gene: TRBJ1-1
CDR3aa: CASSLDGTGGVDSEAFF
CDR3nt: TGTGCCAGCAGCTTAGATGGGACAGGGGGCGTAGACTCTGAAGCTTTCTTT

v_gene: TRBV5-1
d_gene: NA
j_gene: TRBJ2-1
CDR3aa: CASSPASPRQFF
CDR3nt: TGCGCCAGCAGCCCGGCTAGTCCGCGGCAGTTCTTC

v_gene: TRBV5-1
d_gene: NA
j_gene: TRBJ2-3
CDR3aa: CASSQGGVSDTQYF
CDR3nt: TGCGCCAGCAGCCAGGGTGGGGTCTCAGATACGCAGTATTTT

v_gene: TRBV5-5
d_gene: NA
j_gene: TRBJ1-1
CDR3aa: CASSFWGRGTEAFF
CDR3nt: TGTGCCAGCAGCTTCTGGGGAAGGGGCACTGAAGCTTTCTTT

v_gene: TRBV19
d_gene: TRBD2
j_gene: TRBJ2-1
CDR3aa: CASHLRGSGVPFF
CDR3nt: TGTGCCAGCCATCTCCGGGGTAGCGGGGTGCCGTTCTTC

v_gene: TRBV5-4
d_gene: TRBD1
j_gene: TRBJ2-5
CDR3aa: CASSLGQVLGETQYF
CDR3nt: TGTGCCAGCAGCTTAGGACAGGTACTCGGAGAGACCCAGTACTTC

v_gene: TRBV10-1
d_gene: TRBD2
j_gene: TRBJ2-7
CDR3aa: CASSLTSPSSYEQYF
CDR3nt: TGCGCCAGCAGCCTGACTAGCCCCTCTTCCTACGAGCAGTACTTC

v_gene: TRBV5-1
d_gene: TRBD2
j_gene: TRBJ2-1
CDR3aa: CASSLATLAGGGYEQFF
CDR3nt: TGCGCCAGCAGCTTGGCGACCCTAGCGGGGGGAGGGTATGAGCAGTTCTTC

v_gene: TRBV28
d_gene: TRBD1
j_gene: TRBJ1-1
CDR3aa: CASSLGQGAFEAFF
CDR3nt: TGTGCCAGCAGTTTAGGGCAGGGGGCGTTTGAAGCTTTCTTT

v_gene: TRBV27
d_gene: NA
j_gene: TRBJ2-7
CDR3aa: CASSSLDSYEQYF
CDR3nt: TGTGCCAGCAGTTCCCTAGACAGCTACGAGCAGTACTTC

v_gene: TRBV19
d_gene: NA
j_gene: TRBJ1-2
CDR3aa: CASTRGSGYTF
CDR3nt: TGTGCCAGTACGCGAGGGTCTGGCTACACCTTC

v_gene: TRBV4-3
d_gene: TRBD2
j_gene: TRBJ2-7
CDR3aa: CASSQGLSVGGAFRHEQYF
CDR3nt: TGCGCCAGCAGCCAAGGCCTTTCCGTCGGGGGGGCCTTTCGCCACGAGCAGTACTTC

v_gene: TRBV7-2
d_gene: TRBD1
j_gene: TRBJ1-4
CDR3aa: CASSSGGEKLFF
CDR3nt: TGTGCCAGCAGCTCAGGGGGTGAAAAACTGTTTTTT

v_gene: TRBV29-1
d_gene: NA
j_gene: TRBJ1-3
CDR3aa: CSVAPRYSGNTIYF
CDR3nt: TGCAGCGTCGCCCCTCGCTACTCTGGAAACACCATATATTTT

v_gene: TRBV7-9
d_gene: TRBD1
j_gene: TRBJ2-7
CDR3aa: CASSPTGGSFYEQYF
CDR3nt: TGTGCCAGCAGTCCTACAGGGGGCTCCTTCTACGAGCAGTACTTC

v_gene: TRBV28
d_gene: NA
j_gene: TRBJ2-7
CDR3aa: CASSFQGGPRYEQYF
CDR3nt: TGTGCCAGCAGTTTTCAGGGGGGCCCCAGGTACGAGCAGTACTTC

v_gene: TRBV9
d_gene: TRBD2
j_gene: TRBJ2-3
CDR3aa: CASSAPKAGGRDTQYF
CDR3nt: TGTGCCAGCAGCGCACCAAAAGCGGGGGGAAGAGATACGCAGTATTTT

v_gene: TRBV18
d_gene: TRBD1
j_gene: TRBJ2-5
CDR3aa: CASSRNPGQQETQYF
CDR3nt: TGTGCCAGCTCACGGAACCCGGGACAGCAAGAGACCCAGTACTTC